The 2 T cell receptor beta chains below all came from one sample that was sequenced in a study of control samples from healthy donors and cancer patients. The repertoire was sequenced with immunoSEQ multiplex PCR; TCRdb's copy has only in-frame clones and lacks some. This table holds approximately 50,000 clones, about nine tenths found once. Sequenced input: PBMCs. All receptors come from a man between 60 and 75 years old with head and neck cancer.

This clone has just one count. The chain uses TRBV30 and TRBJ1-1; D is perhaps TRBD1 (5 bases). V was clipped by 0 bases and J by 4 bases, with 15 bases between them. The CDR3 spans 15 residues. The germline V gene encodes CDR1 GTSNPN and CDR2 SVGIG (reference sequence). The CDR3 loop reads CAWSVLIGVGTEAFF. CDR3 DNA: TGTGCCTGGAGTGTACTTATAGGGGTAGGCACTGAAGCTTTCTTT. Variable domain in full (rest from reference TRBV30 and TRBJ1-1): SQTIHQWPATLVQPVGSPLSLECTVEGTSNPNLYWYRQAAGRGLQLLFYSVGIGQISSEVPQNLSASRPQDRQFILSSKKLLLSDSGFYLCAWSVLIGVGTEAFFGQGTRLTVV.

V is TRBV4-1 and J is TRBJ1-2; 7 bases map to TRBD1. This CDR3 spans 15 amino acids. Trimming at V came to 2 bases and at J to 5 bases, leaving 8 bases not matched to a gene. The germline V gene encodes CDR1 MGHRA and CDR2 YSYEKL. Written as DNA, the CDR3 is TGCGCCAGCAGCCAATACGACAGGGAGAGTTATGGCTACACCTTC. Translation: CASSQYDRESYGYTF.